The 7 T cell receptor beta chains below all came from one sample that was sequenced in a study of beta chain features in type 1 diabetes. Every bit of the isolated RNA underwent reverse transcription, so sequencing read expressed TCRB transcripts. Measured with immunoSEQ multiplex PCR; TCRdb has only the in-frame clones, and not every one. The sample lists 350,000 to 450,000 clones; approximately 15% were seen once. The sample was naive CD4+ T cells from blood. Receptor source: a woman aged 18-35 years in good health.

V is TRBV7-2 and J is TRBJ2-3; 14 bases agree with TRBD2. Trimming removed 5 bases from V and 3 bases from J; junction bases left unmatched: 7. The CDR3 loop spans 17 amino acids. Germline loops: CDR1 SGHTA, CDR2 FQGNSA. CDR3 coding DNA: TGTGCCAGCAGCGTCAGACTAGCGGGAGGGAGTACAGATACGCAGTATTTT. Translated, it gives CASSVRLAGGSTDTQYF.

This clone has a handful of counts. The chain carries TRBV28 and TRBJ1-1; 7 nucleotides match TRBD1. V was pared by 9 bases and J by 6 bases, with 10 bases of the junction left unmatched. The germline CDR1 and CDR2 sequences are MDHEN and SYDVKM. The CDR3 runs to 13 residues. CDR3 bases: TGTGCCAGTCCAAACAGGGGTTGGTCTGAAGCTTTCTTT. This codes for CASPNRGWSEAFF.

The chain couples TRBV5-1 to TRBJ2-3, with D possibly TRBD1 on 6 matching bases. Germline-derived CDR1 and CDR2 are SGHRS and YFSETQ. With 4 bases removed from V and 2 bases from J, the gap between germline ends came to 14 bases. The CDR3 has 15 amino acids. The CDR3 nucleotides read TGCGCCAGCAGCAGTACAGGGCTGTTCACAGATACGCAGTATTTT. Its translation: CASSSTGLFTDTQYF.

This chain's CDR3 is CASSSVDRGLSYEQYF. The CDR3 DNA follows: TGTGCCAGCAGTTCGGTGGACAGGGGGCTGAGCTACGAGCAGTACTTC. The chain links TRBV7-9 to TRBJ2-7, with 11 bases that match TRBD1. Germline V CDR1 and CDR2: SEHNR, FQNEAQ (reference sequence). V was pared by 6 bases and J by 3 bases, with 10 bases of the junction left unmatched. The CDR3 consists of 16 residues.

The CDR3 nucleotides read TGTGCCAGCAGTTCCCGTCTTGGGACAGGGGGAGGAGAGACCCAGTACTTC. Its protein is CASSSRLGTGGGETQYF. This chain uses TRBV28 with TRBJ2-5; 11 bases line up with TRBD1. The CDR3 loop spans 17 amino acids. From germline, CDR1 is MDHEN and CDR2 SYDVKM. J lost 4 bases, V lost 4 bases, and 11 bases had no gene match.

The CDR3 sequence: CASSSPGLAGGYEQYF. CDR3 coding DNA: TGTGCCAGCAGCTCCCCGGGACTAGCGGGAGGCTACGAGCAGTACTTC. V gene TRBV7-2 combines with J gene TRBJ2-7; 15 nucleotides align to TRBD2. From germline, CDR1 is SGHTA and CDR2 FQGNSA. CDR3 length: 16 residues. The V and J ends lost 4 bases and 3 bases, in that order; junction bases with no gene match: 4.

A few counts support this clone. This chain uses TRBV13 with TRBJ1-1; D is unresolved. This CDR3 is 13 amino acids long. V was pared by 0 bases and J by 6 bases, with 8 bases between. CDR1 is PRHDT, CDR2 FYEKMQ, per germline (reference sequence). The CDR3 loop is CASSLGPVAEAFF. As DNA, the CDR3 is TGTGCCAGCAGCTTAGGGCCGGTGGCTGAAGCTTTCTTT.